The entry below describes one TCR beta chain. The data stem from a study of blood T cell repertoires in COVID-19. Whole-study context: Italy, Spain and the United States were the sources of the convalescent and acute COVID-19 samples. Nucleic acid was either cDNA or gDNA, and it came from T cells, B-cell-depleted T cells, or PBMCs.

The Seattle patients joined while their infection was active and were tracked longitudinally afterward. CDR1 is SEHNR, CDR2 FQNEAQ, per germline (reference sequence). This CDR3 comprises 18 residues. Trimming left V 4 bases short and J 0 bases short, with 19 bases between. Original analysis: Nucleated cell counts were estimated from reference gene primer amplification. Sequencing was performed with immunoSEQ multiplex PCR; in TCRdb, only in-frame clones are kept and a portion is missing. That table gives V, J and clone size, and the DNA gave D and trimming. The data show approximately 24,000 clones, around nine tenths seen once.

This clonotype was obtained from a man between 65 and 85 years old with COVID-19, enrolled during active disease. What was sequenced was peripheral blood. V gene TRBV7-9 combines with J gene TRBJ2-1; TRBD2 is a possible D gene (5 bases). CDR3: CASSSLEGLQSSYNEQFF. The CDR3 bases are TGTGCCAGCAGCTCGTTAGAAGGACTCCAGAGCTCCTACAATGAGCAGTTCTTC.